These T cell receptor beta chains were read from a single sample in a study of breast tumors, draining lymph nodes, adjacent tissues. TCRdb called the multiplex PCR reads again in MiXCR, with one record for every CDR3 protein. The repertoire holds 200,000 to 300,000 distinct CDR3 sequences, with about 30% as singletons. The source material was axillary lymph node tissue. The receptor source for this set is a female donor with breast cancer. Some clones in this sample may be carry-over from other donors' samples. CDR3s include the opening cysteine and the closing phenylalanine or tryptophan. The D gene is left open where the match is weak. Clone size, where shown, is once, few, many, or a class for clones that have expanded.

size	J	V	D	DNA	CDR3
many	TRBJ2-1	TRBV24-1	TRBD1	TGTGCCACCAGTGAAGCCGGGACAGGTTCCTACAATGAGCAGTTCTTC	CATSEAGTGSYNEQFF
many	TRBJ2-5	TRBV20-1	NA	TGCAGTGCTCAGGGACTCCAAGAGACCCAGTACTTC	CSAQGLQETQYF
many	TRBJ2-1	TRBV6-6	TRBD1	TGTGCCAGCAGCCTGACAGGGGGCATAAATGAGCAGTTCTTC	CASSLTGGINEQFF
few	TRBJ2-7	TRBV27	TRBD1	TGTGCCAGCACCACGACAGGGGGGCCCTACGAGCAGTACTTC	CASTTTGGPYEQYF
few	TRBJ1-1	TRBV7-9	NA	TGTGCCAGCAGCTTACTTGGCACTGAAGCTTTCTTT	CASSLLGTEAFF
many	TRBJ1-6	TRBV20-1	NA	TGCAGTGCTATGGAGGGCCGGATAGAATCACCCCTCCACTTT	CSAMEGRIESPLHF
NA	TRBJ2-5	TRBV7-3	NA	TGTGCCAGCAGCCGTCCGAGGCAGCAGTTTGGGGTCCAAGAGACCCAGTACTTC	CASSRPRQQFGVQETQYF
once	TRBJ2-6	TRBV29-1	NA	TGCAGCGGACACCAAGGGGGGGGAACTGAAGCTTTC	CSGHQGGGTEAF
NA	TRBJ2-5	TRBV7-3	TRBD1	TGTGCCAGCAGTGAAACAGGGGAAGAGACCCAGTACTTC	CASSETGEETQYF
many	TRBJ2-3	TRBV20-1	TRBD2	TGCAGTGCTATCGGGACTAGCGGGAGGGCCCCAGATACGCAGTATTTT	CSAIGTSGRAPDTQYF
NA	TRBJ2-2	TRBV27	TRBD1	TGTGCCAGCAGATTGGGACAGGTCCACACCGGGGAGCTGTTTTTT	CASRLGQVHTGELFF
many	TRBJ2-2	TRBV20-1	TRBD1	TGCAGTGCAAACAACCCCGAACAGGGGTCGACCGGGGAGCTGTTTTTT	CSANNPEQGSTGELFF
many	TRBJ2-7	TRBV11-2	NA	TGTGCCAGCAGCTTAGCACATTCCTACGAGCAGTACTTC	CASSLAHSYEQYF
NA	TRBJ2-3	TRBV7-6	TRBD2	TGTGCCAGCAGCTTAGGGACTAGCGGAGATACGCAGTATTTT	CASSLGTSGDTQYF
few	TRBJ1-1	TRBV5-1	NA	TGCGCCAGCAGCTTGGTGTCCGTGAACACTGAAGCTTTCTTT	CASSLVSVNTEAFF
NA	TRBJ2-7	TRBV7-9	TRBD1	TGTGCCGGAAGCTCCGAACGGGACAGGGGGCCTTACGAGCAGTACTTC	CAGSSERDRGPYEQYF
NA	TRBJ1-4	TRBV20-1	NA	TGCAGTCTCGTGAGCAGTGCTAGGGGTGAGGAAAAACTGTTTTTT	CSLVSSARGEEKLFF
NA	TRBJ1-6	TRBV5-1	TRBD1	TGCGCCAGCAGCAGGGGGCAGGGAAGGGACTCACCCTTCCACTTT	CASSRGQGRDSPFHF
many	TRBJ1-2	TRBV7-2	NA	TGTGCCAGCAGCAAGGAGGGGCAATGGGCGGGTGGCTACACCTTC	CASSKEGQWAGGYTF
NA	TRBJ2-7	TRBV6-2/TRBV6-3	TRBD2	TGTGCCAGCAGCCTGACTAGCGGTTTCCACGAGCAGTACTTC	CASSLTSGFHEQYF
NA	TRBJ2-3	TRBV5-1	NA	TGCGCCAGCAGCTTGAGGGGGGGGGGAACAGATACGCAGTATTTT	CASSLRGGGTDTQYF
NA	TRBJ2-5	TRBV6-2/TRBV6-3	NA	TGTGCCAGCAGTCACTTGGGATGGGAGCAGTACTTC	CASSHLGWEQYF
many	TRBJ2-1	TRBV6-6	TRBD2	TGTGCCAGCAGTTACTCGAAGGCTAGCGGGATGGATGAGCAGTTCTTC	CASSYSKASGMDEQFF
few	TRBJ1-1	TRBV20-1	TRBD1	TGCAGTGCTAGACCAAAGAGGGACAGGGACGGTGTAGCTTTCTTT	CSARPKRDRDGVAFF
many	TRBJ2-7	TRBV20-1	NA	TGCAGTGCTAGGGAGGATACCTACGAGCAGTACTTC	CSAREDTYEQYF
NA	TRBJ2-3	TRBV10-2	NA	TGCGCCAGCAGTGCCACCCGGCGGGGCGGGGTAGATACGCAGTATTTT	CASSATRRGGVDTQYF
NA	TRBJ2-5	TRBV20-1	TRBD2	TGCAGTGCTAGAGACAAGGGACTAGCGGGACAAGAGACCCAGTACTTC	CSARDKGLAGQETQYF
NA	TRBJ2-1	TRBV11-2	NA	TGTGCCAGCAGCCCTTACAATGGGCAGTCCTTC	CASSPYNGQSF
few	TRBJ1-5	TRBV27	TRBD1	TGTGCCAGCAGTTCGAGGACAGGGCCCAATCAGCCCCAGCATTTT	CASSSRTGPNQPQHF
many	TRBJ1-6	TRBV7-2	NA	TGTGCCAGCAGCTTAGGGAGTGGCATGGCGGGTTCACCCCTCCACTTT	CASSLGSGMAGSPLHF
many	TRBJ2-1	TRBV20-1	NA	TGCAGTGCTCTGGGGGGTCCAGGCAATGAGCAGTTCTTC	CSALGGPGNEQFF
many	TRBJ1-2	TRBV9	NA	TGTGCCAGCAGCGTAGATCAGACCTTAAACTATGGCTACACCTTC	CASSVDQTLNYGYTF
many	TRBJ2-1	TRBV7-2	NA	TGTGCCAGCAGCTGGGGGGACGCGGATGAGCAGTTCTTC	CASSWGDADEQFF
many	TRBJ2-7	TRBV4-2	TRBD2	TGTGCCAGCAGCCAAGATCCGACGGGTAGCGGGACTTCCTACGAGCAGTACTTC	CASSQDPTGSGTSYEQYF
many	TRBJ1-5	TRBV20-1	NA	TGCAGTGCTAGTAATTCAGGGGCGGGCAATCAGCCCCAGCATTTT	CSASNSGAGNQPQHF
many	TRBJ2-7	TRBV20-1	TRBD2	TGCAGTGCTACCAGGACTAGCGGGAGCCCCTACGAGCAGTACTTC	CSATRTSGSPYEQYF
few	TRBJ1-1	TRBV7-2	NA	TGTGCCAGCAGCTTCGGTGGGCTTAGGGAAGCTTTCTTT	CASSFGGLREAFF
few	TRBJ2-5	TRBV6-5	TRBD1	TGTGCCAGCAGTCACTCCGGGACAGGGGAGGAGACCCAGTACTTC	CASSHSGTGEETQYF
NA	TRBJ2-1	TRBV27	NA	TGTGCCAGCCGAATAGGGGCCAATGAGCAGTTCTTC	CASRIGANEQFF
many	TRBJ1-5	TRBV10-1	NA	TGCGCCAGCAGTGCTAACCCGACGGGGCCCCAGCATTTT	CASSANPTGPQHF
NA	TRBJ1-5	TRBV6-4	NA	TGTGCCAGCAGTTGTCCTCACCTATGGACGCCCCAGCATTTT	CASSCPHLWTPQHF
many	TRBJ2-7	TRBV7-9	NA	TGTGCCAGCAGCATCTGGTTGGGGGGGCCCCACGAGCAGTACTTC	CASSIWLGGPHEQYF
NA	TRBJ2-7	TRBV2	NA	TGTGCCAGCGGTGGGGCTTACGAGCAGTACTTC	CASGGAYEQYF